Below are 3 T cell receptor beta chains sequenced from a single sample in a study of OX40 agonist ivuxolimab in advanced cancers. Profiling relied on immunoSEQ multiplex PCR, and the TCRdb table lists in-frame clones only, not all of them. Seen here are about 45,000 clones, roughly 93% observed once, and the top ten hold about 20%. The sample here was CD4+ or CD8+ T cells sorted from blood, taken in a trial of the OX40 agonist ivuxolimab. The receptor source for this set is an adult with an advanced solid tumor such as melanoma, head and neck, liver or kidney cancer.

This clone was recorded a few times. The chain combines TRBV7-9 with TRBJ1-1; D is unclear. Germline-derived CDR1 and CDR2 are SEHNR and FQNEAQ (reference sequence). V lost 4 bases and J lost 3, with 9 bases in between. This CDR3 has 13 residues. In nucleotides, the CDR3 is TGTGCCAGCAGCTCCCCTCGGGACACTGAAGCTTTCTTT. Amino acids: CASSSPRDTEAFF.

The chain links TRBV7-6 to TRBJ2-3; 14 nucleotides align to TRBD2. J gave up 3 bases and V 5 bases, and 7 bases lay outside the gene matches. CDR1 and CDR2 from the germline V gene are SGHVS and FNYEAQ. CDR3 length equals 17 residues. The CDR3 DNA is TGTGCCAGCAGCCCCAGACTAGCGGGAGGGCCTACAGATACGCAGTATTTT. Its protein is CASSPRLAGGPTDTQYF.

The V gene is TRBV18, the J gene TRBJ2-2; D is undetermined. V was pared by 3 bases and J by 7 bases, with 6 bases between. Looked up from germline, CDR1 is KGHSH and CDR2 is LQKENI. This CDR3 comprises 12 residues. In DNA form, the CDR3 reads TGTGCCAGCTCACCGGGGAACGGGGAGCTGTTTTTT. It translates to CASSPGNGELFF.